A single sample is the source of the 29 T cell receptor beta chains below, sequenced in a study of regulatory T cells in long-lasting Graves disease. As for time point: persistent/refractory GD, antithyroid drugs over 5 years with positive TRAb. PBMC RNA served as the TCR library source. For TCR beta, libraries came from iRepertoire HTBI primers and Arm-PCR of CDR3 regions. TCRdb re-analysed the multiplex PCR reads in MiXCR, keeping a single row per CDR3 protein. The table shows a few hundred thousand distinct CDR3 sequences, with roughly a fifth occurring only once. The sequencing here drew on peripheral blood mononuclear cells (PBMCs), taken when the disease was refractory, from a patient treated with antithyroid drugs. The receptors shown here come from a female donor with Graves disease.

At least ten counts were recorded for this clonotype. The CDR3 here is CASNPPGDREAFF. The CDR3 DNA is TGTGCCAGCAACCCTCCCGGGGACAGGGAAGCTTTCTTT. V usage is TRBV27 and J usage is TRBJ1-1, with 8 positions matching TRBD1. Per germline, CDR1 MNHEY and CDR2 SMNVEV (reference sequence). This CDR3 is built from 13 residues. J lost 8 bases, V lost 7 bases, and 9 bases had no gene match.

Comments on this clonotype: One junction end does not reproduce the germline sequence, and a read error may be involved. The chain employs TRBV19 and TRBJ2-2, with TRBD2 identical over 7 bases. The CDR3 spans 17 residues. Germline V gives CDR1 LNHDA, CDR2 SQIVND (reference sequence). The CDR3 nucleotides are TGTGCCAGTAGTATAGATTGGGCGGGAGACGGGTCCGGGAAGCTGTTTTTT. Amino acids: CASSIDWAGDGSGKLFF.

This clonotype was seen at least ten times. The chain links TRBV28 to TRBJ2-7; tentatively, D is TRBD1 (7 bases). Germline V gene data show CDR1 as MDHEN and CDR2 as SYDVKM. The CDR3 spans 16 residues. V lost 5 bases to trimming and J lost 2 bases, with 19 bases between them. The CDR3 DNA sequence: TGTGCCAGCAGTGACTTTGGGCAGGGGGAGGCCTACGAGCAGTACTTC. Protein: CASSDFGQGEAYEQYF.

This clonotype was observed many times. The chain links TRBV9 to TRBJ1-1, with 7 nucleotides matching TRBD1. Germline V gene data show CDR1 as SGDLS and CDR2 as YYNGEE. CDR3 length: 11 amino acids. With V trimmed by 3 bases and J by 8 bases, 1 base remained unmatched. The CDR3 region is CASSAGGEAFF. Here the CDR3 DNA reads TGTGCCAGCAGCGCAGGGGGGGAAGCTTTCTTT.

This clonotype has ten or more counts. The DNA of the CDR3 is TGTGCCAGCAGAGGACAGGGGAGGACCGGGGAGCTGTTTTTT. Protein product: CASRGQGRTGELFF. The rearrangement links TRBV2 to TRBJ2-2, with TRBD1 matching over 9 bases. The V and J ends lost 6 bases and 5 bases, in that order; junction bases with no gene match: 4. CDR3 length equals 14 residues. Germline assignment: CDR1 SNHLY and CDR2 FYNNEI.

The rearrangement uses TRBV28 and TRBJ2-7, with 7 bases matching TRBD2. Germline CDR1 is MDHEN and CDR2 is SYDVKM. J lost 3 bases, V lost 2 bases, and 4 bases had no gene match. The CDR3 consists of 14 residues. As DNA, the CDR3 is TGTGCCAGCAGTTTAGGGGACTACCTCTACGAGCAGTACTTC. Protein: CASSLGDYLYEQYF.

This clonotype was counted many times. The chain combines TRBV28 with TRBJ2-2; TRBD1 is a possible D gene (5 bases). This CDR3 has 15 amino acids. The germline V gene has CDR1 MDHEN and CDR2 SYDVKM. V dropped 3 bases and J dropped 7 bases, with 15 bases sitting between them. In nucleotides, the CDR3 is TGTGCCAGCAGTTTCCCCAACAGGATCGGCGGGGAGCTGTTTTTT. Its protein product is CASSFPNRIGGELFF.

The table lists this clonotype with a few counts. The gene calls are TRBV15 and TRBJ2-4; 7 positions match TRBD1. The germline V gene encodes CDR1 LNHNV and CDR2 YYDKDF (reference sequence). This CDR3 is 16 amino acids long. The ends lost 0 bases at V and 6 bases at J; junction bases unmatched: 8. CDR3 in amino acids: CATSRDGQGVVNIQYF. CDR3 DNA: TGTGCCACCAGCAGAGATGGTCAGGGGGTAGTAAACATTCAGTACTTC.

This clonotype was counted at least ten times. This chain links TRBV28 with TRBJ1-4, with 8 nucleotides matching TRBD1. Germline-derived CDR1 and CDR2 are MDHEN and SYDVKM. This CDR3 has 18 amino acids. The trim removed 3 bases at V and 0 bases at J, leaving 9 bases unmatched. This CDR3 reads CASSFQQGVVATNEKLFF. CDR3 DNA sequence: TGTGCCAGCAGTTTTCAACAGGGGGTGGTGGCAACTAATGAAAAACTGTTTTTT.

This chain connects TRBV3-1 to TRBJ1-1; D possibly corresponds to TRBD1 (5 bases). CDR3 size: 16 residues. With 5 bases removed from V and 6 bases from J, the gap between germline ends came to 22 bases. Germline assignment: CDR1 LGHDT and CDR2 YNNKEL (reference sequence). This CDR3 is CASSSKFGGLGAEAFF. The DNA of the CDR3 is TGTGCCAGCAGCTCCAAGTTCGGGGGATTGGGTGCTGAAGCTTTCTTT.

Note on this clonotype: This may be a read error: a much more frequent sequence differs by one nucleotide. The chain joins TRBV2 to TRBJ1-2; 7 bases map to TRBD1. Germline CDR1 SNHLY, CDR2 FYNNEI. CDR3 length: 13 amino acids. The CDR3 loop reads CASRGQSNHGYTF. DNA of the CDR3: TGTGCCAGCAGGGGACAGTCTAACCATGGCTACACCTTC.

In its sample, this clonotype was seen many times. This chain uses TRBV28 with TRBJ1-4, with D possibly being TRBD1 (6 bases). The CDR3 covers 14 residues. V lost 6 bases and J 5 bases, leaving 13 bases between the germline ends. Per germline, CDR1 MDHEN and CDR2 SYDVKM. CDR3 loop: CASRSGRGNEKLFF. CDR3 DNA: TGTGCCAGCAGGAGTGGCAGGGGAAATGAAAAACTGTTTTTT.

V and J are TRBV11-2 and TRBJ2-1, with a tentative D call TRBD2 (5 bases). The CDR3 has 16 residues. The germline V gene encodes CDR1 SGHAT and CDR2 FQNNGV. The V end lost 5 bases, the J end lost 4 bases, and 18 bases lay between the germline ends. This CDR3 reads CASSAPWGAEYNEQFF. CDR3 sequence (DNA): TGTGCCAGCAGCGCCCCGTGGGGAGCAGAGTACAATGAGCAGTTCTTC.

There are a few counts of this clonotype. The chain employs TRBV5-8 and TRBJ2-5, with D uncertain. Germline CDR1 SGHTS, CDR2 YDEGEE. The CDR3 is 13 amino acids. V was cut by 2 bases and J by 3 bases, with 8 bases left in between. CDR3 amino acids: CASSFRTEETQYF. The CDR3 nucleotides read TGTGCCAGCAGCTTCCGGACGGAAGAGACCCAGTACTTC.

This clonotype was seen ten or more times. This chain uses TRBV15 with TRBJ2-5; D remains ambiguous. CDR1 LNHNV and CDR2 YYDKDF come from the germline V gene (reference sequence). V was shortened by 2 bases and J by 0 bases, with 13 bases between the two germline ends. The CDR3 is made up of 16 amino acids. The CDR3 DNA is TGTGCCACCAGCAGACGACTCCAGAGTTACCAAGAGACCCAGTACTTC. This gives the protein CATSRRLQSYQETQYF.

With respect to this clonotype: One junction end does not reproduce the germline sequence, and a read error may be involved. The V and J genes are TRBV4-1 and TRBJ1-5, with D hard to call. The CDR3 is made up of 15 amino acids. Germline-derived CDR1 and CDR2 are MGHRA and YSYEKL. Written as DNA, the CDR3 is TGCGCCAACAGCCGAGAAGTAGGAAGCAATCAGCCCCAGCATTTT. The encoded protein is CANSREVGSNQPQHF.

V usage is TRBV10-2 and J usage is TRBJ2-7; either TRBD1 or TRBD2 may supply D (5 bases each). The CDR3 covers 13 residues. Deletions cut 10 bases from V and 3 bases from J, with 16 bases between. Germline V lookup: CDR1 WSHSY, CDR2 SAAADI. The CDR3 here is CATSLGAFYEQYF. DNA of the CDR3: TGCGCCACCTCACTAGGGGCCTTCTACGAGCAGTACTTC.

This clonotype appeared many times. The rearrangement links TRBV6-5 to TRBJ2-4; 11 bases are a match to TRBD1. The CDR3 sequence is 18 residues long. The germline V gene encodes CDR1 MNHEY and CDR2 SVGAGI. J gave up 1 base and V 0 bases, and 5 bases lay outside the gene matches. This CDR3 reads CASSYSKDRGLAKNIQYF. CDR3 nucleotide sequence: TGTGCCAGCAGTTACTCCAAGGACAGGGGGCTTGCCAAAAACATTCAGTACTTC.

This clonotype came up many times. The chain links TRBV28 to TRBJ1-6, with 9 nucleotides matching TRBD1. J gave up 9 bases and V 10 bases, and 7 bases lay outside the gene matches. This CDR3 contains 13 residues. Germline V gene sequence: CDR1 MDHEN, CDR2 SYDVKM. The CDR3 here is CAILGQGGSPLHF. DNA of the CDR3: TGTGCCATCCTGGGACAGGGAGGTTCACCCCTCCACTTT.

This clonotype was counted at least ten times. The V gene is TRBV3-1, the J gene TRBJ2-7; D not certain. The CDR3 totals 13 residues. Germline loops: CDR1 LGHDT, CDR2 YNNKEL (reference sequence). V was pared by 1 base and J by 0 bases, with 4 bases between. The CDR3 sequence: CASSQASSYEQYF. The CDR3 bases are TGTGCCAGCAGCCAAGCGAGCTCCTACGAGCAGTACTTC.

This clonotype was found many times. This chain links TRBV29-1 with TRBJ2-2; the D is unclear. The V end lost 2 bases, the J end lost 1 base, and 5 bases lay between the germline ends. Germline-derived CDR1 and CDR2 are SQVTM and ANQGSEA. The CDR3 extends over 13 amino acids. As DNA, the CDR3 is TGCAGCGTTGAAAGCCTGAACACCGGGGAGCTGTTTTTT. It is translated as CSVESLNTGELFF.

The V and J genes are TRBV5-1 and TRBJ2-7; 7 bases fit TRBD1. The trim removed 0 bases at V and 0 bases at J, leaving 6 bases unmatched. This CDR3 has 16 residues. CDR1 is SGHRS, CDR2 YFSETQ, per germline. CDR3 region: CASSLVGGPTSYEQYF. CDR3 DNA sequence: TGCGCCAGCAGCTTGGTAGGGGGCCCAACCTCCTACGAGCAGTACTTC. The entire variable domain, with the rest obtained from reference TRBV5-1 and TRBJ2-7, is as follows: KAGVTQTPRYLIKTRGQQVTLSCSPISGHRSVSWYQQTPGQGLQFLFEYFSETQRNKGNFPGRFSGRQFSNSRSEMNVSTLELGDSALYLCASSLVGGPTSYEQYFGPGTRLTVT.

This clonotype was seen repeatedly, ten times or more. The rearrangement links TRBV11-2 to TRBJ1-2; D is perhaps TRBD1 (5 bases). The CDR3 covers 13 residues. The V end lost 2 bases, the J end lost 8 bases, and 12 bases lay between the germline ends. CDR1 and CDR2 from the germline V gene are SGHAT and FQNNGV. The CDR3 DNA reads as TGTGCCAGCAGCTTAAACCAGCGGGGCGGCTACACCTTC. Encoded protein: CASSLNQRGGYTF.

This clonotype has more than one count but fewer than ten. This chain connects TRBV18 to TRBJ2-1, with D unclear. This CDR3 contains 12 residues. Trimming left V 2 bases short and J 5 bases short, with 4 bases between. Germline CDR1 and CDR2: KGHSH and LQKENI. CDR3 region: CASSPGNNEQFF. The CDR3 DNA follows: TGTGCCAGCTCACCAGGGAACAATGAGCAGTTCTTC.

This clonotype was counted many times. This chain connects TRBV2 to TRBJ2-5; perhaps TRBD2 as D (5 bases). Germline values: CDR1 SNHLY, CDR2 FYNNEI. This CDR3 is 14 amino acids long. V shed 3 bases and J shed 2 bases, with 10 bases lying between them. The CDR3 coding sequence is TGTGCCAGCAGTGACGGACTGGGACAAGAGACCCAGTACTTC. Its translation: CASSDGLGQETQYF.

Only a few counts were recorded for this clonotype. The rearrangement links TRBV3-1 to TRBJ2-7, with 12 nucleotides matching TRBD2. V lost 0 bases, J lost 6 bases, and 15 bases stayed unmatched. The CDR3 consists of 19 residues. Germline V lookup: CDR1 LGHDT, CDR2 YNNKEL (reference sequence). The chain's CDR3 is CASSQDFKNPLAGGGEQYF. CDR3 bases: TGTGCCAGCAGCCAAGATTTCAAAAATCCGCTAGCGGGAGGGGGCGAGCAGTACTTC.

Ten or more counts support this clonotype. The V and J genes are TRBV28 and TRBJ2-5; D might be TRBD1 or TRBD2, each matching 5 bases. Trimming took 3 bases from V and 7 from J, leaving 18 bases between them. Germline assignment: CDR1 MDHEN and CDR2 SYDVKM. This CDR3 has 15 amino acids. CDR3 sequence: CASSFFGTDGGTQYF. The CDR3 DNA sequence: TGTGCCAGCAGTTTCTTCGGGACGGACGGAGGGACCCAGTACTTC.

A remark on this clonotype: The likely explanation is a read error, given a far larger clone one base away. The chain carries TRBV27 and TRBJ2-7, with 8 bases lining up with TRBD1. The CDR3 is 15 amino acids. V lost 5 bases and J lost 9; bases outside the gene matches: 15. CDR1 and CDR2 (germline): MNHEY, SMNVEV (reference sequence). CDR3 amino acids: CASSESIGTGIGQYF. DNA for the CDR3: TGTGCCAGCAGTGAGAGCATAGGGACAGGTATCGGGCAGTACTTC.

As regards this clonotype: A read error may be the cause here, since a much bigger clone is one base away. The rearrangement links TRBV27 to TRBJ1-5; D may be TRBD1 (5 bases). Germline assignment: CDR1 MNHEY and CDR2 SMNVEV (reference sequence). The V end lost 7 bases, the J end lost 13 bases, and 17 bases lay between the germline ends. This CDR3 is 12 amino acids long. The CDR3 DNA reads as TGTGCCAGCAACCCAGGGCTCGGACAACAGCATTTT. Translating it yields CASNPGLGQQHF.